These 2 T cell receptor beta chains came from one sample sequenced in a study of cytomegalovirus exposure and HLA in healthy donors. PCR primers comprised 60 Vbeta and 13 Jbeta primers. Clones were sequenced by immunoSEQ multiplex PCR, and TCRdb holds only the in-frame ones, with some missing. The sample has more than 95,000 clones, under 80% seen once. Sequencing was performed on PBMCs. These receptors originate from a woman younger than 35 in good health and CMV-seropositive.

This clone was detected only a few times. The J gene is TRBJ1-6, the V gene TRBV5-1; D gene unclear. Trimming took off 0 bases at V and 7 bases at J, with 8 bases between the two ends. CDR3 size: 14 residues. The V gene's germline CDR1 is SGHRS and CDR2 YFSETQ. CDR3 sequence: CASSLARENSPLHF. The CDR3 nucleotides are TGCGCCAGCAGCTTGGCCCGGGAGAATTCACCCCTCCACTTT. Based on the CDR3 plus reference TRBV5-1 and TRBJ1-6, the full variable domain is KAGVTQTPRYLIKTRGQQVTLSCSPISGHRSVSWYQQTPGQGLQFLFEYFSETQRNKGNFPGRFSGRQFSNSRSEMNVSTLELGDSALYLCASSLARENSPLHFGNGTRLTVT.

This chain uses TRBV4-3 with TRBJ2-1, with TRBD2 identical over 13 bases. Looked up from germline, CDR1 is LGHNA and CDR2 is YSLEER. The CDR3 is 16 residues long. V gave up 0 bases and J gave up 10 bases; unmatched junction bases: 6. The CDR3 reads CASSQDGLAGVNEQFF. CDR3 nucleotides: TGCGCCAGCAGCCAAGACGGACTAGCGGGAGTGAACGAGCAGTTCTTC.